Listed below are T cell receptor beta chains from one sample, sequenced in a study of human T cells and chemical hapten exposure. MiXCR, applied by TCRdb to the RACE reads, yields one record per CDR3 protein. The sample carries 150,000 to 200,000 distinct CDR3 sequences, roughly 26% recorded once. The material sequenced was whole blood, taken in connection with sensitization to the hapten diphenylcyclopropenone (DPC). These receptors originate from a woman between 18 and 29 years old with alopecia areata. Some clones in this sample may be carry-over from other donors' samples. Both conserved end residues are part of each CDR3. A D gene is named only where the DNA matches it firmly. Clone size, where shown, is once, few, many, or a class for clones that have expanded.

.,few,TRBJ1-1,TRBV20-1,TGCAGTGCTAGAGAATTCATGAACACTGAAGCTTTCTTT,CSAREFMNTEAFF
TRBD2,.,TRBJ2-7,TRBV7-2,TGTGCCAGCAGCTTGCGACTAGCTGTAAGGGAGCAGTACTTC,CASSLRLAVREQYF
TRBD2,.,TRBJ2-5,TRBV7-8,TGTGCCAGCAGCCTACGACTAGCGGGAGTTCTAAAGACCCAGTACTTC,CASSLRLAGVLKTQYF
.,.,TRBJ1-5,TRBV29-1,TGCAGCGTTGCGGGGGCTAGGGATCAGCCCCAGCATTTT,CSVAGARDQPQHF
.,.,TRBJ2-7,TRBV20-1,TGCAGTGCTAGATCATTAGGGGCGTACGAGCAGTACTTC,CSARSLGAYEQYF
TRBD1,few,TRBJ1-1,TRBV20-1,TGCAGTGGCTACGGGACAGGTGTGGCCACTGAAGCTTTCTTT,CSGYGTGVATEAFF
.,few,TRBJ1-1,TRBV4-1,TGCGCCAGCAGCCAAGAGGGGACAAGGGATGAAGCTTTCTTT,CASSQEGTRDEAFF
.,many,TRBJ2-1,TRBV4-1,TGCGCCAGCAGCCAAAAACAGAACTTTCTCTTC,CASSQKQNFLF
.,few,TRBJ1-1,TRBV6-5,TGTGCCAGCAGACGTGGCGGGGATGTGGCTGAAGCTTTCTTT,CASRRGGDVAEAFF
.,.,TRBJ2-7,TRBV4-1,TGCGCCAGCAGCCCGGTCTCGAAGTCCTACGAGCAGTACTTC,CASSPVSKSYEQYF
TRBD2,many,TRBJ2-5,TRBV6-2/TRBV6-3,TGTGCCAGCAGAGGTAGCGGGAGCCAAGAGACCCAGTACTTC,CASRGSGSQETQYF
.,.,TRBJ1-1,TRBV25-1,TGTGCCAGCTTTAACGGGGGGGGGGCTTTCTTT,CASFNGGGAFF
TRBD2,once,TRBJ2-3,TRBV4-1,TGCGCCAGCAGCCAAGATGAGCCTAGCGGTCTCACAGATACGCAGTATTTT,CASSQDEPSGLTDTQYF
.,.,TRBJ1-4,TRBV12-3/TRBV12-4,TGTGCCAGCAGTTTAGCCGGTGGGGTCGGAGAAAAACTGTTTTTT,CASSLAGGVGEKLFF
.,.,TRBJ2-5,TRBV29-1,TGCAGCGTTGAGGTAGGGATCGGAGAGACCCAGTACTTC,CSVEVGIGETQYF
TRBD1,.,TRBJ1-1,TRBV15,TGTGCCACCAGCAGACAGGGGGAGAACACTGAAGCTTTCTTT,CATSRQGENTEAFF
TRBD1,many,TRBJ1-5,TRBV20-1,TGCAGTGTTGTAACCAACAGGGGGAAACAGCCCCAGCATTTT,CSVVTNRGKQPQHF
.,.,TRBJ1-5,TRBV27,TGTGCCAGCGGGAACCAAACAGGCCGCAATCAGCCCCAGCATTTT,CASGNQTGRNQPQHF
.,.,TRBJ2-1,TRBV4-1,TGCGCCAGCAGCCCGCTATTTTGGGGGAGCACCAATGAGCAGTTCTTC,CASSPLFWGSTNEQFF
.,.,TRBJ2-1,TRBV5-1,TGCGCCAGCAGCTTCGAAGGGACTCCCACGAGCGAGCAGTTCTTC,CASSFEGTPTSEQFF
TRBD2,.,TRBJ2-1,TRBV6-2/TRBV6-3,TGTGCCAGCAGTTATATCGAGCGGGGGGTCGGTGAGCAGTTCTTC,CASSYIERGVGEQFF
.,.,TRBJ1-1,TRBV7-2,TGTGCCAGCAGCTTCCCCCGCAGATTCACTGAAGCTTTCTTT,CASSFPRRFTEAFF
TRBD1,.,TRBJ2-3,TRBV4-3,TGCGCCAGCAGCCAAGGCCGGACAGGGGGGGATACGCAGTATTTT,CASSQGRTGGDTQYF
.,.,TRBJ1-2,TRBV6-5,TGTGCCAGCAGTTACTCCTGGGCAGATTATGGCTACACCTTC,CASSYSWADYGYTF
TRBD2,.,TRBJ2-3,TRBV20-1,TGCAGTGCCAAGGTGGCGGGAGGGCCAGATACGCAGTATTTT,CSAKVAGGPDTQYF
.,few,TRBJ1-1,TRBV10-3,TGTGCCATCAGTGATATCTTCGAGGGGCTACTAGCTTTCTTT,CAISDIFEGLLAFF
.,few,TRBJ2-2,TRBV20-1,TGCAGTGCCCAGGGGGGGGTAACCGGGGAGCTGTTTTTT,CSAQGGVTGELFF
TRBD2,few,TRBJ2-3,TRBV28,TGTGCCAGCAGTTTACGAGCGGGAGGGGTCGCAGATACGCAGTATTTT,CASSLRAGGVADTQYF
.,many,TRBJ2-3,TRBV5-6,TGTGCCAGCAGCTTGGGATTCACAGATACGCAGTATTTT,CASSLGFTDTQYF
TRBD2,few,TRBJ2-7,TRBV11-2,TGTGCCAGCAGCACCGATAGCGGGGGCTCCTACGAGCAGTACTTC,CASSTDSGGSYEQYF
.,.,TRBJ1-2,TRBV4-1,TGCGCCAGCAGCCATCCAGCGGGGGCGAGAGGCTACACCTTC,CASSHPAGARGYTF
TRBD1,.,TRBJ1-1,TRBV4-1,TGCGCCAGCAGCCAGGCCGACAGGGTCCCTGAAGCTTTCTTT,CASSQADRVPEAFF
.,.,TRBJ2-6,TRBV20-1,TGCAGTGCAAATATGAAAGAAGGGGCGGCCCTAAGCTCTGGGGCCAACGTCCTGACTTTC,CSANMKEGAALSSGANVLTF
.,.,TRBJ1-6,TRBV7-9,TGTGCCAGCAGCCTGGGCCGGGAGAATTCACCCCTCCACTTT,CASSLGRENSPLHF
.,.,TRBJ1-2,TRBV5-1,TGCGCCAACAGCTTGGGGCAGGGAGAAGGCTACACCTTC,CANSLGQGEGYTF
TRBD1,.,TRBJ2-7,TRBV6-6,TGTGCCAGCAGTTACTTTGGGACAGGATACGAGCAGTACTTC,CASSYFGTGYEQYF
TRBD2,few,TRBJ2-7,TRBV20-1,TGCAGTGCTAGAGATCCTCCTAGCGGGAACTACGAGCAGTACTTC,CSARDPPSGNYEQYF
.,few,TRBJ2-3,TRBV9,TGTGCCAGCAGCGTAGCTAGCACAGATACGCAGTATTTT,CASSVASTDTQYF
TRBD1,.,TRBJ2-7,TRBV24-1,TGTGCCACCAGTGATCCGGACAGGGGCTACGAGCAGTACTTC,CATSDPDRGYEQYF
TRBD2,.,TRBJ2-3,TRBV2,TGTGCCAGCAGTGGAAGTCCGGGACTAGCGGGTGGGGCCTATACGCAGTATTTT,CASSGSPGLAGGAYTQYF
.,few,TRBJ1-2,TRBV5-6,TGTGCCAGCAGGGGGTACCCTGGTGGCTACACCTTC,CASRGYPGGYTF
.,.,TRBJ2-1,TRBV6-2/TRBV6-3,TGTGCCAGCAGTACGAACAGGGTCAATGAGCAGTTCTTC,CASSTNRVNEQFF
.,few,TRBJ1-5,TRBV20-1,TGCAGTGCTAGTGGGAGAACCTATCAGCCCCAGCATTTT,CSASGRTYQPQHF
TRBD2,.,TRBJ2-5,TRBV7-3,TGTGCCAGCAGTCCTCTAGCGGGGAAAGAGACCCAGTACTTC,CASSPLAGKETQYF